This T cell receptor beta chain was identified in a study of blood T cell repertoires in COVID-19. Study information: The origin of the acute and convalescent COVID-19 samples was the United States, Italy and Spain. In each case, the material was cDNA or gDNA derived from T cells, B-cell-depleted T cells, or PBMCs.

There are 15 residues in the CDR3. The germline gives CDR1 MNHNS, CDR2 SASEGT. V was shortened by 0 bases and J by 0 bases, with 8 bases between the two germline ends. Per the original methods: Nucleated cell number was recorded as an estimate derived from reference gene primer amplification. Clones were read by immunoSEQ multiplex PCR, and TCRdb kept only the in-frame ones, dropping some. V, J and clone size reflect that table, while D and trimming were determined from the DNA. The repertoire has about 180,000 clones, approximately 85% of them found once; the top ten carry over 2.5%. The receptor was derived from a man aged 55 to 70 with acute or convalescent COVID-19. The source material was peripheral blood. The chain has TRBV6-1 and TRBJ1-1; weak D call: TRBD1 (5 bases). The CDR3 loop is CASSEATTVNTEAFF. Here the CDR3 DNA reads TGTGCCAGCAGTGAAGCGACGACAGTGAACACTGAAGCTTTCTTT.